Listed below are T cell receptor beta chains from one sample, sequenced in a study of shared clonotypes between healthy human individuals. The assay was immunoSEQ multiplex PCR, and TCRdb's table has in-frame clones only and misses some. The sample lists roughly 640,000 clones, approximately 79% occurring once. Sequences were obtained from memory CD4+ T cells sorted from blood. These receptors came from a woman aged 30 to 39 in good health. Each CDR3 is given with its conserved first and last residue.

v_call: TRBV5-1; j_call: TRBJ1-2; cdr3_aa: CASSPGTADYGYTF
v_call: TRBV7-2; j_call: TRBJ2-3; cdr3_aa: CASSLAWGSTDTQYF
v_call: TRBV5-5; j_call: TRBJ1-2; cdr3_aa: CASSLFGAAANYGYTF
v_call: TRBV7-9; j_call: TRBJ1-2; cdr3_aa: CASSMDRTSGGYTF
v_call: TRBV14; j_call: TRBJ1-1; cdr3_aa: CASSPWTGRNTEAFF
v_call: TRBV19; j_call: TRBJ2-2; cdr3_aa: CASSISTITGELFF
v_call: TRBV5-1; j_call: TRBJ2-6; cdr3_aa: CASSALAGDSGANVLTF
v_call: TRBV28; j_call: TRBJ1-2; cdr3_aa: CASFRQDYGYTF
v_call: TRBV18; j_call: TRBJ1-2; cdr3_aa: CASSPETGSYGYTF
v_call: TRBV6-6; j_call: TRBJ2-7; cdr3_aa: CASSSRGQRVEQYF
v_call: TRBV5-6; j_call: TRBJ1-1; cdr3_aa: CASSVAGTRYNTEAFF
v_call: TRBV9; j_call: TRBJ2-2; cdr3_aa: CASSVVGGLAANTGELFF
v_call: TRBV5-1; j_call: TRBJ1-2; cdr3_aa: CASSPRGVNYGYTF
v_call: TRBV4-1; j_call: TRBJ2-1; cdr3_aa: CASSQRTYNEQFF
v_call: TRBV7-2; j_call: TRBJ2-3; cdr3_aa: CASSNGGAGVSTDTQYF